Sequencing of this T cell receptor beta chain was carried out in a study of cytotoxic CD8 clonotypes in ibrutinib-treated CLL. Overall study findings and caveats: Collection times varied between progressing and sustained-remission patients. Clonotypes that were public were uncommon, and they contracted or stayed stable on treatment.

The CDR3 is made up of 16 amino acids. Between the trimmed V and J ends, which lost 4 bases and 7 bases, there was a span of 21 bases. The table came from immunoSEQ multiplex PCR; TCRdb's copy has only in-frame clones and leaves some out. The sample holds hundreds of thousands of clones; under 80% are singletons and the top ten take roughly 14%. Library input was about 1.8 micrograms of DNA from cryopreserved PBMCs. A remark on this clone: Its matching antigen is unknown.

This chain links TRBV5-3 with TRBJ2-4; maybe TRBD2 (5 bases). TRBV5-3 is an ORF; its function is uncertain. The specimen comprised PBMCs, sampled after 24 months of ibrutinib treatment. The source of this sequence is a human donor with chronic lymphocytic leukemia. The CDR3 loop reads CARSRLPRVSGNIQYF. CDR3 in DNA: TGTGCCAGAAGCCGCCTGCCGCGGGTCAGCGGCAACATTCAGTACTTC.